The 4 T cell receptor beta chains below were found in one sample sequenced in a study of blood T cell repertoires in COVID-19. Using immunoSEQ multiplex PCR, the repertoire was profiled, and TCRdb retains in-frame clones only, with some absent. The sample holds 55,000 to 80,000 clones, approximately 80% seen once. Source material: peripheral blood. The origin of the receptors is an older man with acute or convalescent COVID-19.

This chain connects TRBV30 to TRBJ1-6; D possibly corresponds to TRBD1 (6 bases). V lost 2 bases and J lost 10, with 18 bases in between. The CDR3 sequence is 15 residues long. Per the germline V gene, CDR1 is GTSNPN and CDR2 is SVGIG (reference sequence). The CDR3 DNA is TGTGCCTGGAGTTCCTCCGGGGGGGCTCGCTCACCCCTCCACTTT. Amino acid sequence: CAWSSSGGARSPLHF.

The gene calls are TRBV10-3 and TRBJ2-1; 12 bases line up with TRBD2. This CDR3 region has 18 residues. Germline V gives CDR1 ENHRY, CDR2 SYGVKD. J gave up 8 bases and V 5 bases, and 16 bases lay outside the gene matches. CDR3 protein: CAISPRAVSSGRAYEQFF. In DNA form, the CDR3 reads TGTGCCATCAGTCCTCGGGCTGTCTCTAGCGGGAGGGCCTATGAGCAGTTCTTC.

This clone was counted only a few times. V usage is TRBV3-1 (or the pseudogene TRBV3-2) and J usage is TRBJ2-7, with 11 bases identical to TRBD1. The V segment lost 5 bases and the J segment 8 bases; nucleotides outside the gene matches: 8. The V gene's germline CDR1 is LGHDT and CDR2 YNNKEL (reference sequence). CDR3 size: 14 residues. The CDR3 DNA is TGTGCCAGCAGCGGTGGACAGGGGGCGAGTAAGCAGTACTTC. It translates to CASSGGQGASKQYF.

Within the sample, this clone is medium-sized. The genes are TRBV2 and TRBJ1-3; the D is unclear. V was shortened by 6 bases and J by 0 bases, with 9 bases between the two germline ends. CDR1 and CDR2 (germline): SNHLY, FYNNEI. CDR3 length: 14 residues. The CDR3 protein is CASSVQYSGNTIYF. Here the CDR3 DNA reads TGTGCCAGCAGCGTGCAGTACTCTGGAAACACCATATATTTT.